A single T cell receptor beta chain is shown here with its context. The data were taken from a study of blood T cell repertoires in COVID-19. Study-wide background: The United States, Italy and Spain were the sources of the acute and convalescent COVID-19 samples. T cells, B-cell-depleted T cells, or PBMCs provided the cDNA or gDNA that served as material.

The germline V gene has CDR1 SGHDT and CDR2 YYEEEE. Trimming removed 5 bases from V and 4 bases from J, with 16 bases in between. The CDR3 totals 15 residues. In the authors' methods: Estimated nucleated cell counts came from reference gene primer amplification. Profiling relied on immunoSEQ multiplex PCR, and the TCRdb table lists in-frame clones only, not all of them. The V and J calls and clone size come from that table; D and trimming were worked out from the DNA. In the table there are 85,000 to 110,000 clones, about 87% of which are singletons. This chain links TRBV5-6 with TRBJ1-5; tentatively, D is TRBD1 (6 bases). Specimen: peripheral blood. The receptor's source is a human donor in a cohort sampled during active or convalescent COVID-19. The CDR3 nucleotides are TGTGCCAGCAGTTTCTCTGGACAGTTAAATCAGCCCCAGCATTTT. It is translated as CASSFSGQLNQPQHF.